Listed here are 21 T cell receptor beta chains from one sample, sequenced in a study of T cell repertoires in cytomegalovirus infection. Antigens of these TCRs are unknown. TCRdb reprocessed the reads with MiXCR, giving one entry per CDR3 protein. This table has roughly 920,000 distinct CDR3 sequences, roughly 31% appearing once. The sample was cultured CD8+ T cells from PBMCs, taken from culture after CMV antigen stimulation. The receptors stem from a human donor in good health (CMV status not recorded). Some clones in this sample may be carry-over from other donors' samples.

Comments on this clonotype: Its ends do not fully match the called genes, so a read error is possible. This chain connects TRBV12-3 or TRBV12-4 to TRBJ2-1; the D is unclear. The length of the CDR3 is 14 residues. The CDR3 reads CTSTLRSFDNEQFF. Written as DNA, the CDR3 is TGTACCAGCACCCTACGGTCCTTCGACAATGAGCAGTTCTTC.

In DNA, the CDR3 is TGTGCCAGCAGCTTATGGGCTAGCGAGATCCAGTACTTC. Amino acid sequence: CASSLWASEIQYF. The gene calls are TRBV11-2 and TRBJ2-4; D is possibly TRBD2 (6 bases). V gave up 2 bases and J gave up 13 bases, with 15 bases separating them. Germline-derived CDR1 and CDR2 are SGHAT and FQNNGV. The CDR3 length is 13 residues.

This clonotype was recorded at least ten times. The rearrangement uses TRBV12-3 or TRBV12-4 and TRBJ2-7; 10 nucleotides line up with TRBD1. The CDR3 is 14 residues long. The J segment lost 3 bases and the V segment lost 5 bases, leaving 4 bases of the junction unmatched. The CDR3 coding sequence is TGTGCCAGCAGTACAGGGACAGGGGTCTACGAGCAGTACTTC. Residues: CASSTGTGVYEQYF.

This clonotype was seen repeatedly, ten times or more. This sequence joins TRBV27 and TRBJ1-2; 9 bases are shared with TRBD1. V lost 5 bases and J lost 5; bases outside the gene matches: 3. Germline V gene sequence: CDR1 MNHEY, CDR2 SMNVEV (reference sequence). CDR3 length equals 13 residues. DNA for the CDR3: TGTGCCAGCAGTCTCGGACAGGGGTATGGCTACACCTTC. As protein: CASSLGQGYGYTF.

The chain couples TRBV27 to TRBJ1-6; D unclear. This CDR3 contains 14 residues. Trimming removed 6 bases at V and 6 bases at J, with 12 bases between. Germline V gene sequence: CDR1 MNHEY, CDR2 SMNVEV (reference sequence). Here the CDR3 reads CASRPGLFNSPLHF. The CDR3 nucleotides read TGTGCCAGCAGACCCGGACTGTTTAATTCACCCCTCCACTTT.

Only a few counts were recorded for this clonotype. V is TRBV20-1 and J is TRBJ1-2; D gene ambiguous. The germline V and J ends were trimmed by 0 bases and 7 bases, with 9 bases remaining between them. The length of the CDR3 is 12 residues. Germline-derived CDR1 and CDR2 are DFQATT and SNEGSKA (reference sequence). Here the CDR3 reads CSARDDGVGYTF. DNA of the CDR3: TGCAGTGCTAGAGATGATGGGGTTGGCTACACCTTC.

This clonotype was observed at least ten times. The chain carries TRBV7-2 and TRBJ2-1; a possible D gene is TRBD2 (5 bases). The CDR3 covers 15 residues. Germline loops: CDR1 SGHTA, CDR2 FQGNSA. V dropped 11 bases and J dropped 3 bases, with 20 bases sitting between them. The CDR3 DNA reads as TGTGCCGCTTCCGAGGGCGTTTCTTTCTACAATGAGCAGTTCTTC. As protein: CAASEGVSFYNEQFF.

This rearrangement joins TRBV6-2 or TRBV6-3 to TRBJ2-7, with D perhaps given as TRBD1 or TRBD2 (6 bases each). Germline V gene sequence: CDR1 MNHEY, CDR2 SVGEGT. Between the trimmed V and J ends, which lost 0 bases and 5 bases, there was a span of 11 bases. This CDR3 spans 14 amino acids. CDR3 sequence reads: CASSYSPGAHEQYV. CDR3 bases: TGTGCCAGCAGTTACTCTCCGGGGGCTCACGAGCAGTACGTC.

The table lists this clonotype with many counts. The CDR3: CASSWRLNTEAFF. Written as DNA, the CDR3 is TGTGCCAGCAGCTGGAGGCTGAACACTGAAGCTTTCTTT. The V and J genes are TRBV7-2 and TRBJ1-1; D is unclear. The V end was cut by 4 bases, the J end by 0 bases, with 6 bases between. This CDR3 region has 13 residues. Germline V CDR1 and CDR2: SGHTA, FQGNSA. The complete variable domain, with remaining parts taken from reference TRBV7-2 and TRBJ1-1, reads GAGVSQSPSNKVTEKGKDVELRCDPISGHTALYWYRQSLGQGLEFLIYFQGNSAPDKSGLPSDRFSAERTGGSVSTLTIQRTQQEDSAVYLCASSWRLNTEAFFGQGTRLTVV.

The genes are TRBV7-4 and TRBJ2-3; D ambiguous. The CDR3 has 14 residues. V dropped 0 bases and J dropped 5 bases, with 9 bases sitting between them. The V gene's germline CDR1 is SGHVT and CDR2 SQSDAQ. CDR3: CASSLAWGIDTQYF. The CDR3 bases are TGTGCCAGCAGCTTAGCGTGGGGTATAGATACGCAGTATTTT.

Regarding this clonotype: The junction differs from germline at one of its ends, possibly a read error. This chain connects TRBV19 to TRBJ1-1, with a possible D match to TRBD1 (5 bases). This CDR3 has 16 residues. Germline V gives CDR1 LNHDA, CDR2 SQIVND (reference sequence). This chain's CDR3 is CVSSIDWEGWNTEAFF. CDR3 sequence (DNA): TGTGTCAGTAGTATAGATTGGGAGGGGTGGAACACTGAAGCTTTCTTT. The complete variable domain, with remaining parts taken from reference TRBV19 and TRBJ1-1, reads DGGITQSPKYLFRKEGQNVTLSCEQNLNHDAMYWYRQDPGQGLRLIYYSQIVNDFQKGDIAEGYSVSREKKESFPLTVTSAQKNPTAFYLCVSSIDWEGWNTEAFFGQGTRLTVV.

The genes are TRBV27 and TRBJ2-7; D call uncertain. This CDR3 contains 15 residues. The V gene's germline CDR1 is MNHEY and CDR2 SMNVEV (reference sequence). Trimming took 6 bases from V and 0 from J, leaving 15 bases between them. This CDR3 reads CASSSFLGGSYEQYF. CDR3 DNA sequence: TGTGCCAGCAGCTCGTTTTTGGGCGGCTCCTACGAGCAGTACTTC.

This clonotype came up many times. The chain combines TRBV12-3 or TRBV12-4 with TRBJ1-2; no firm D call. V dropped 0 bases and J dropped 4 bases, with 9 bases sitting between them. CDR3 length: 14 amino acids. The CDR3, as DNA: TGTGCCAGCAGTTTAGCGCCAGAATTCTATGGCTACACCTTC. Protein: CASSLAPEFYGYTF.

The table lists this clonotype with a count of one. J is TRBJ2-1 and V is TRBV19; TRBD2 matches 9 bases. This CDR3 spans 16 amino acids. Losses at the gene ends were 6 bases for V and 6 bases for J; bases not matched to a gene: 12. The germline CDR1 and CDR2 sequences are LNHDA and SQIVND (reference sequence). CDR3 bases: TGTGCCAGTAGATCGATGACTAGCGGTCCTTGCAATGAGCAGTTCTTC. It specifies CASRSMTSGPCNEQFF.

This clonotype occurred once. This CDR3 is CASSQAASGGAWNEQFF. Written as DNA, the CDR3 is TGCGCCAGCAGCCAAGCCGCGAGCGGGGGGGCTTGGAATGAGCAGTTCTTC. This sequence joins TRBV4-1 and TRBJ2-1; 10 nucleotides match TRBD2. Germline CDR1 and CDR2: MGHRA and YSYEKL. The J segment lost 7 bases and the V segment lost 1 base, leaving 10 bases of the junction unmatched. The CDR3 length is 17 residues.

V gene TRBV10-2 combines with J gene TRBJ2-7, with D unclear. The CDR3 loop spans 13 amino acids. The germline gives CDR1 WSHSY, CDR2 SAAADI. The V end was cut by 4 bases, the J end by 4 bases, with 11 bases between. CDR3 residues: CASSASLPYEQYF. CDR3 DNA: TGCGCCAGCAGTGCTTCACTTCCTTACGAGCAGTACTTC.

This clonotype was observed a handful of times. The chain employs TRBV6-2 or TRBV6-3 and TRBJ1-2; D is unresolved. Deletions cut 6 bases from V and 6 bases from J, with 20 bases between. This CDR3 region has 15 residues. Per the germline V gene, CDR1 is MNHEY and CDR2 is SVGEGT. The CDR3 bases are TGTGCCAGCAGCTGGACCGAGGGAAGGTACGATGGCTACACCTTC. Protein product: CASSWTEGRYDGYTF.

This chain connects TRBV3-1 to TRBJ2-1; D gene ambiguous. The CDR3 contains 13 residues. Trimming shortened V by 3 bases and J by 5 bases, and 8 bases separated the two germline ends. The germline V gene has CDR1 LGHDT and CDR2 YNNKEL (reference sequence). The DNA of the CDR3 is TGTGCCAGCAGCCATTTCTTTGACAATGAGCAGTTCTTC. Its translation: CASSHFFDNEQFF.

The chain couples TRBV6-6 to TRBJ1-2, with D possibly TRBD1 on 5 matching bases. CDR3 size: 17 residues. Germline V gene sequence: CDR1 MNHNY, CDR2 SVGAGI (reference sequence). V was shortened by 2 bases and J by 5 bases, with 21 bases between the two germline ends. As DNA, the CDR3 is TGTGCCAGCAGTTACGCGGGGGATTACGCCGATAAGTATGGCTACACCTTC. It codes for CASSYAGDYADKYGYTF.

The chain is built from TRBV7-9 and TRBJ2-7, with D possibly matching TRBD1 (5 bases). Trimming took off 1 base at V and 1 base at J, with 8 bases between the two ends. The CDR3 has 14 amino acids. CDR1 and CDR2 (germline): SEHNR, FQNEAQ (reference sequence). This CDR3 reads CASSLVDISYEQYF. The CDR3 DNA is TGTGCCAGCAGCTTAGTGGACATTTCCTACGAGCAGTACTTC.

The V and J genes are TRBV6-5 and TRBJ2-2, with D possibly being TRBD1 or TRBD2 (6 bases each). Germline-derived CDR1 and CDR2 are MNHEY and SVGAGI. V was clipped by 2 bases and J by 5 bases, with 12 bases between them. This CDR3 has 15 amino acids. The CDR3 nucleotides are TGTGCCAGCAGTTACGGGGGGCCCGGAACCGGGGAGCTGTTTTTT. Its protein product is CASSYGGPGTGELFF.